This T cell receptor (beta chain) comes out of a study of cytomegalovirus exposure and HLA in healthy donors. PCR involved 60 Vbeta and 13 Jbeta primers. Measured with immunoSEQ multiplex PCR; TCRdb has only the in-frame clones, and not every one. Altogether around 100,000 clones are present, around 77% being singletons, with the ten largest covering 5% to 5.5%. CDR1 and CDR2 from the germline V gene are LNHDA and SQIVND (reference sequence). CDR3 length: 15 amino acids. With 7 bases removed from V and 3 bases from J, the gap between germline ends came to 15 bases. This clone was seen more than once but under ten times.

This sequence originates from a woman aged 25 to 39 in good health and CMV-seropositive. Material: PBMCs. The chain carries TRBV19 and TRBJ2-2; possible D gene TRBD1, 5 bases. The CDR3, as DNA: TGTGCCAGTACCCCCCTTACCAGGGACACCGGGGAGCTGTTTTTT. Encoded protein: CASTPLTRDTGELFF.